This TCR beta chain stems from a study of blood T cell repertoires in COVID-19. Using immunoSEQ multiplex PCR, the repertoire was profiled, and TCRdb retains in-frame clones only, with some absent. Here the sample spans over 90,000 clones, approximately 92% being singletons. V was cut by 1 base and J by 1 base, with 11 bases left in between. Germline V CDR1 and CDR2: SGHVS, FNYEAQ. The CDR3 extends over 16 amino acids. The TCR originated in a woman aged 45 to 65 with COVID-19, enrolled during active disease. V gene TRBV7-6 combines with J gene TRBJ1-5; no definite D call. Material for sequencing was peripheral blood. CDR3 nucleotides: TGTGCCAGCAGCTTAGTTTGCGCAGGAAGCAATCAGCCCCAGCATTTT. It encodes CASSLVCAGSNQPQHF.